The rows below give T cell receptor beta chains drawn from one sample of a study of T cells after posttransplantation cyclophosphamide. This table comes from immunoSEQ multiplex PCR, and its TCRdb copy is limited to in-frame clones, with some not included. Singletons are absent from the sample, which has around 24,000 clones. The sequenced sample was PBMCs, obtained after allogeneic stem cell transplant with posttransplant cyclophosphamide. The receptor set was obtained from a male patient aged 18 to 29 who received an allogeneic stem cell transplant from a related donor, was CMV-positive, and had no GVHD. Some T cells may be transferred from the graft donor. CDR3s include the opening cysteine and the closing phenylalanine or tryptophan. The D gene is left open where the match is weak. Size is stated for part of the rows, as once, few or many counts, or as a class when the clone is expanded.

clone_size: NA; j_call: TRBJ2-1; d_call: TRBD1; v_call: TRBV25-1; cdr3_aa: CASAGTGGLREYNEQFF; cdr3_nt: TGTGCCAGCGCCGGGACAGGGGGCTTGCGGGAGTACAATGAGCAGTTCTTC
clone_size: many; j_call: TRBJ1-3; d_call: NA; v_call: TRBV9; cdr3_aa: CASRRDGSSGNTIYF; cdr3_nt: TGTGCCAGCAGGCGGGACGGCAGCTCTGGAAACACCATATATTTT
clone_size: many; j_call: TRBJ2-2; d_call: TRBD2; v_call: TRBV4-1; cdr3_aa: CASRESRLAGNTGELFF; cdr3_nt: TGCGCCAGCAGGGAAAGCAGGCTAGCGGGGAACACCGGGGAGCTGTTTTTT
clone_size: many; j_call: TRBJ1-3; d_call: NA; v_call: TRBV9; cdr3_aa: CASSVDVRDRNTIYF; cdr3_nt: TGTGCCAGCAGCGTAGACGTCAGGGATAGAAACACCATATATTTT
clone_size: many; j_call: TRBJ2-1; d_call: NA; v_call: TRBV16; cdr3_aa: CASSQGTRVYNEQFF; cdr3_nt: TGTGCCAGCAGCCAGGGGACACGAGTTTACAATGAGCAGTTCTTC
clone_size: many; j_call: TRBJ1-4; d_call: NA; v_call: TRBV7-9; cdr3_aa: CASSSDRTDEKLFF; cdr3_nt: TGTGCCAGCAGCTCCGACAGGACTGATGAAAAACTGTTTTTT
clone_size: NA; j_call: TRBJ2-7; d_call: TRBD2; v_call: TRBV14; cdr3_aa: CASSQDPAGDYEQYF; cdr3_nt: TGTGCCAGCAGCCAAGATCCCGCGGGGGACTACGAGCAGTACTTC
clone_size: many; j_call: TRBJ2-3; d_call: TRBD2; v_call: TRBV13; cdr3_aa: CASSPAIAGVTDTQYF; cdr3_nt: TGTGCCAGCAGTCCCGCTATAGCGGGAGTCACAGATACGCAGTATTTT
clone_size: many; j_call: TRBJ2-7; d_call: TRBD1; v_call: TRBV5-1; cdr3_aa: CASSSGQGYSYEQYF; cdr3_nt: TGCGCCAGCAGCTCGGGACAGGGGTACTCCTACGAGCAGTACTTC
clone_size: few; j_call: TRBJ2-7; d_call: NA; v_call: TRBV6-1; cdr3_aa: CASSDLAGTYEQYF; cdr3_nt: TGTGCCAGCAGTGACTTAGCCGGAACCTACGAGCAGTACTTC
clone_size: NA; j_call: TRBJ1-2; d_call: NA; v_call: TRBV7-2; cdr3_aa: CASSATFRGTEGYTF; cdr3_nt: TGTGCCAGCAGCGCAACCTTTAGGGGGACGGAGGGCTACACCTTC
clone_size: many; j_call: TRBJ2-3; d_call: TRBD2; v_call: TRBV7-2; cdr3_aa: CASRGKRLAGTDTQYF; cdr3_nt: TGTGCCAGCAGAGGGAAGAGGCTAGCGGGCACAGATACGCAGTATTTT
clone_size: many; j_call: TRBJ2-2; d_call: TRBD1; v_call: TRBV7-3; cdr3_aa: CASSLGDRNTGELFF; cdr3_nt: TGTGCCAGCAGCTTAGGGGACAGGAACACCGGGGAGCTGTTTTTT
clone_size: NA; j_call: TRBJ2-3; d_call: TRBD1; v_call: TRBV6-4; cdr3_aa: CASSDPRTGTDTQYF; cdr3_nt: TGTGCCAGCAGTGACCCTAGGACAGGGACAGATACGCAGTATTTT
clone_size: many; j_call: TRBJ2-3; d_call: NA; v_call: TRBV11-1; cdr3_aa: CASSRTGLRGTDTQYF; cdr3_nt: TGTGCCAGCAGCCGAACGGGACTCAGGGGCACAGATACGCAGTATTTT